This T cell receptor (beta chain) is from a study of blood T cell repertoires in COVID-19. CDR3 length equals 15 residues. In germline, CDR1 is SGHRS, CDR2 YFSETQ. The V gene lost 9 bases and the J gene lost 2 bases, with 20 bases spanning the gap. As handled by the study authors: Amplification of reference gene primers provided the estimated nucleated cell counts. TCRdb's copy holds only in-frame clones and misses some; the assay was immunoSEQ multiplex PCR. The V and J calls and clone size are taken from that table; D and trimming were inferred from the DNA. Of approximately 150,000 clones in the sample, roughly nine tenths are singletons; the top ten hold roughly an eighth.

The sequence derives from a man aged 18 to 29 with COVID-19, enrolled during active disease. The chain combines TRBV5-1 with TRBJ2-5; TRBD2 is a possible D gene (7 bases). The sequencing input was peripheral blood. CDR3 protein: CATTLEGGGQETQYF. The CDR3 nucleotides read TGCGCCACCACACTGGAGGGGGGGGGTCAAGAGACCCAGTACTTC.